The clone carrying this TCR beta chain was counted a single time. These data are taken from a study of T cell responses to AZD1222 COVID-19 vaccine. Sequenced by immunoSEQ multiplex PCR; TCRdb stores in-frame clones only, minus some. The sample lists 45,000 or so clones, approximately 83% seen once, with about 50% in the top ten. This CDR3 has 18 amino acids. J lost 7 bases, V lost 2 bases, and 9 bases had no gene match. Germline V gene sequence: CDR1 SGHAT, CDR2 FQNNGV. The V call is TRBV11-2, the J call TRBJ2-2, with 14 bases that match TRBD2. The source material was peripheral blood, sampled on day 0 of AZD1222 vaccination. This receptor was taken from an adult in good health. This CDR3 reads CASSLRGLAGAAGGELFF. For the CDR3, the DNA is TGTGCCAGCAGCTTACGGGGACTAGCGGGGGCCGCCGGCGGGGAGCTGTTTTTT.